This TCR beta chain was recorded in a study of sequential checkpoint blockade in melanoma. Looking at the study overall: Randomization was 1:1 between first-line nivolumab→ipilimumab and ipilimumab→nivolumab. Roughly 23 patients had matched tumor biopsies before treatment and at week 13 after nivolumab or ipilimumab alone. Study-wide results and caveats: Response in arm A was associated with pretreatment TIL clonality. Patients with week-13 increases in T-cell fraction and clonality benefited about 30 times more often.

Treatment reported: randomized to nivolumab then ipilimumab (arm A) or the reverse (arm B). Germline V gives CDR1 SQVTM, CDR2 ANQGSEA. Trimming stripped 5 bases from V and 0 bases from J, with 10 bases between. CDR3 length: 14 amino acids. Profiled with immunoSEQ multiplex PCR; TCRdb holds only in-frame clones, not every one. The sample carries around 5,000 clones, about 30% recorded once. This clone rates as medium-sized. The antigen is unknown. This clonotype was sampled from a human donor with melanoma. This sample comprised tumor tissue (inferred from file names), obtained from a patient given nivolumab and ipilimumab in sequence. The rearrangement links TRBV29-1 to TRBJ2-2, with D tentatively TRBD2 (5 bases). CDR3 loop: CSVREGTNTGELFF. As DNA, the CDR3 is TGCAGCGTTCGGGAAGGTACGAACACCGGGGAGCTGTTTTTT.